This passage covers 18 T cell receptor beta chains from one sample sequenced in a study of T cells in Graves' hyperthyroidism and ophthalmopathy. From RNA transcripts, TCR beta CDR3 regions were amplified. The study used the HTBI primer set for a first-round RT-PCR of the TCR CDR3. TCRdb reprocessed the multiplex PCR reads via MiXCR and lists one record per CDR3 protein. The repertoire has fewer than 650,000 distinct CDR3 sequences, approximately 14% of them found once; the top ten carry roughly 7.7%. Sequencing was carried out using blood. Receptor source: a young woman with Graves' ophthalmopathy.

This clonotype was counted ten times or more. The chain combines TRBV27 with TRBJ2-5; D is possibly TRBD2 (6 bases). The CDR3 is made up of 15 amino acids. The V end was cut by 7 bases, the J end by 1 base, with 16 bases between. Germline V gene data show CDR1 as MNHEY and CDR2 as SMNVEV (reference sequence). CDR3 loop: CASKEAGPTQETQYF. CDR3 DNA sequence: TGTGCCAGCAAAGAAGCGGGCCCGACCCAAGAGACCCAGTACTTC.

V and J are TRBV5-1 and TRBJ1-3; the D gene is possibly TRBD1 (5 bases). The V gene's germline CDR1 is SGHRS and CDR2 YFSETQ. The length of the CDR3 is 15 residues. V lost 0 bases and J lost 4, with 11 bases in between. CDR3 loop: CASSLDDSAGNTIYF. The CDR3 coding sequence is TGCGCCAGCAGCTTGGATGACAGTGCCGGAAACACCATATATTTT.

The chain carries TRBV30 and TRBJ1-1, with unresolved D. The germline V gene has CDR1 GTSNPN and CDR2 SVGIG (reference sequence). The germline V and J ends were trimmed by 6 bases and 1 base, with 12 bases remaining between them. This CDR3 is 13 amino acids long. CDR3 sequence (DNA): TGTGCCTGTTTGGGAGGGAGGAACACTGAAGCTTTCTTT. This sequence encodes CACLGGRNTEAFF.

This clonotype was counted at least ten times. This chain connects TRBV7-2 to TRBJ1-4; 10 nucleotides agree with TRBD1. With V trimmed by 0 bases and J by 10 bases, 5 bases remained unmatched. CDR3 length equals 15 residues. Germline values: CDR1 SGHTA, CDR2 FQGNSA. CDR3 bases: TGTGCCAGCAGCTTAGCGGGGACAGGGGATGCAAAACTGTTTTTT. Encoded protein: CASSLAGTGDAKLFF.

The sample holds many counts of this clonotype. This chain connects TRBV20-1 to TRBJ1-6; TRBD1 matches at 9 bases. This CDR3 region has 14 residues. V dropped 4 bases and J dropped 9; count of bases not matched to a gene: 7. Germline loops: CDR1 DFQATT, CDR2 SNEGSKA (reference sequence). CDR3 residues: CSATSGTGSSPLHF. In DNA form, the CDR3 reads TGCAGTGCTACTTCTGGGACAGGGAGTTCACCCCTCCACTTT.

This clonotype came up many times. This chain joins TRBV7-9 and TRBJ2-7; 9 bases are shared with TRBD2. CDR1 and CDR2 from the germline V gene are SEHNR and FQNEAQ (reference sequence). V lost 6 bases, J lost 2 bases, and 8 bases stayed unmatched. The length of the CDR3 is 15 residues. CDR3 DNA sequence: TGTGCCAGCAGAGGGGATGCGGGAGGGGCCTACGAGCAGTACTTC. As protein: CASRGDAGGAYEQYF.

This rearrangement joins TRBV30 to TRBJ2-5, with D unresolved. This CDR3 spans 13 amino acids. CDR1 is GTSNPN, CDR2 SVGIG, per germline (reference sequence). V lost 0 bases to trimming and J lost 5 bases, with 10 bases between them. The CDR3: CAWSVLEGETQYF. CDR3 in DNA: TGTGCCTGGAGTGTACTGGAAGGGGAGACCCAGTACTTC.

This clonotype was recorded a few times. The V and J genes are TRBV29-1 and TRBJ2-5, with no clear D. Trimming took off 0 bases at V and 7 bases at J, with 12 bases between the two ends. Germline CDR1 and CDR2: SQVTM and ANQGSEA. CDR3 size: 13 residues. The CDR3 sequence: CSVEDRKSVTQYF. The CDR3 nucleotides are TGCAGCGTTGAAGATCGGAAGTCGGTGACCCAGTACTTC.

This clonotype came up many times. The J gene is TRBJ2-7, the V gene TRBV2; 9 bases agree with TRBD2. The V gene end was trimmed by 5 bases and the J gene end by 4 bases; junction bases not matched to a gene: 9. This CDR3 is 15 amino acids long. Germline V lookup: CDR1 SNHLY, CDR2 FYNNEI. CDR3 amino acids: CASSQGLAGNYEQYF. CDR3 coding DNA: TGTGCCAGCAGTCAGGGCCTAGCGGGAAATTACGAGCAGTACTTC.

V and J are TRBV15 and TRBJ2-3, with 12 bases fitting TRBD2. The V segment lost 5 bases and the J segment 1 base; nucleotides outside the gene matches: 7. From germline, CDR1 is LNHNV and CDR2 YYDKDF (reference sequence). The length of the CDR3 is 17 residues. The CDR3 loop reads CATSASSGRVGTDTQYF. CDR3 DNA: TGTGCCACCAGCGCGTCTAGCGGGAGGGTTGGCACAGATACGCAGTATTTT.

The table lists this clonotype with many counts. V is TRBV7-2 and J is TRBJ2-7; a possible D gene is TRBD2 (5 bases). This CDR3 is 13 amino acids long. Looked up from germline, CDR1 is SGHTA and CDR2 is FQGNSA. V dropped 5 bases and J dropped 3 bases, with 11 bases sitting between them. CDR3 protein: CASSPPGDYEQYF. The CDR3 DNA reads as TGTGCCAGCAGCCCCCCCGGGGACTACGAGCAGTACTTC. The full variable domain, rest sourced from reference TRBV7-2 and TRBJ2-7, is GAGVSQSPSNKVTEKGKDVELRCDPISGHTALYWYRQSLGQGLEFLIYFQGNSAPDKSGLPSDRFSAERTGGSVSTLTIQRTQQEDSAVYLCASSPPGDYEQYFGPGTRLTVT.

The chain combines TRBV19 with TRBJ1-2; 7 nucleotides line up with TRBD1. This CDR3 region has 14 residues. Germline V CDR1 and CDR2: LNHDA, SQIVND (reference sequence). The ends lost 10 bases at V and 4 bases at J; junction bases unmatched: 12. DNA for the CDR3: TGTGCCACCCGACAGGGCAGAGTCGGCTATGGCTACACCTTC. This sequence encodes CATRQGRVGYGYTF.

CDR3 amino acids: CSALRTGGRDTEAFF. The CDR3 nucleotides are TGCAGTGCCCTAAGAACAGGGGGTAGAGACACTGAAGCTTTCTTT. V gene TRBV20-1 combines with J gene TRBJ1-1; 8 positions agree with TRBD1. The CDR3 runs to 15 residues. Germline V gene data show CDR1 as DFQATT and CDR2 as SNEGSKA (reference sequence). V trimming: 6 bases; J trimming: 3 bases; junction bases outside the gene matches: 12.

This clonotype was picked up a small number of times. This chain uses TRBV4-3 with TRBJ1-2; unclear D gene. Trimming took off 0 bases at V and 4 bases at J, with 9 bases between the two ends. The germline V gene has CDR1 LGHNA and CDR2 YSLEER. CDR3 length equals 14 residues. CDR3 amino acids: CASSQEGVRYGYTF. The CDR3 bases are TGCGCCAGCAGCCAAGAAGGAGTTCGCTATGGCTACACCTTC.

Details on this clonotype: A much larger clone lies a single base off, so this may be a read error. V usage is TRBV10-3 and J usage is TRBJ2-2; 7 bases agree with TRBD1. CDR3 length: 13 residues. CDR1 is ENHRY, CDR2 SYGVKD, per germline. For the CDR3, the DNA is TGTGCCATCAAGGGACAGAACACCGGGGAGCTGTCTTTT. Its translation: CAIKGQNTGELSF.

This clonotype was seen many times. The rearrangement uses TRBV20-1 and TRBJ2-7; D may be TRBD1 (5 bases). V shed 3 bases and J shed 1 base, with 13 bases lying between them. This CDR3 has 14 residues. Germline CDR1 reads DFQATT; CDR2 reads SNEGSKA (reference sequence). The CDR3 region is CSARAAGKSYEQYF. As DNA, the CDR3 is TGCAGTGCTAGGGCAGCAGGGAAATCCTACGAGCAGTACTTC.

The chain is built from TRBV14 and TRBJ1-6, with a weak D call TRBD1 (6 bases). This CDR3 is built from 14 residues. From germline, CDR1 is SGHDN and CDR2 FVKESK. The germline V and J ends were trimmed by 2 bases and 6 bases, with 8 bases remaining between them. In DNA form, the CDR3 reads TGTGCCAGCAGCCAACAGGGGACTAATTCACCCCTCCACTTT. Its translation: CASSQQGTNSPLHF.

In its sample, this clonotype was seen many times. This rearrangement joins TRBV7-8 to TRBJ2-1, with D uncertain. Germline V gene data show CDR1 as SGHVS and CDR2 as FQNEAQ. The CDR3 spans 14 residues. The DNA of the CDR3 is TGTGCTTCCACCCTAGGTGGTAGCAGAAATGAGCAGTTCTTC. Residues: CASTLGGSRNEQFF.